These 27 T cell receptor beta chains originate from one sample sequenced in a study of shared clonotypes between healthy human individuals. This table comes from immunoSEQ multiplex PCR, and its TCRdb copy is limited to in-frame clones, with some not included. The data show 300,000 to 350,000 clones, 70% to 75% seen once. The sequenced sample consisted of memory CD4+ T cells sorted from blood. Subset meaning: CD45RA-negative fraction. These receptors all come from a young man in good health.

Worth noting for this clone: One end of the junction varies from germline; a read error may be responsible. CDR3 in amino acids: CAISESSYGGEQYF. DNA for the CDR3: TGTGCCATCAGTGAGTCGAGTTACGGTGGCGAGCAGTACTTC. This chain links TRBV6-5 with TRBJ2-7; D remains unclear. This CDR3 contains 14 residues. Germline values: CDR1 MNHEY, CDR2 SVGAGI.

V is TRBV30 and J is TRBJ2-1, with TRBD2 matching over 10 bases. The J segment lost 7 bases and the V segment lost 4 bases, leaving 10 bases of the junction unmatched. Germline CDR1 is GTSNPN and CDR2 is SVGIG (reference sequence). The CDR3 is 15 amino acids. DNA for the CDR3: TGTGCCTGGACGGCTAGCGGGAGAGTTTCGAATGAGCAGTTCTTC. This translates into CAWTASGRVSNEQFF.

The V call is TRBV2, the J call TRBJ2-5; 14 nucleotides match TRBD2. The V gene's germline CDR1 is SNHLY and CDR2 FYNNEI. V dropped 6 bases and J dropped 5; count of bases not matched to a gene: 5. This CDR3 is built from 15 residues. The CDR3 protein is CASSPGLAGVETQYF. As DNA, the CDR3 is TGTGCCAGCAGCCCGGGACTAGCGGGAGTGGAGACCCAGTACTTC.

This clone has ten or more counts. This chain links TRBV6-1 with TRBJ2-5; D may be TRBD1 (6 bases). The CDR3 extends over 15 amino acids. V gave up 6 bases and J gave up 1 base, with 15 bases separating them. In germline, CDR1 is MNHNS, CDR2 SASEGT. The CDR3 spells CASSPSTGSQETQYF. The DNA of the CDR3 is TGTGCCAGCAGCCCGAGCACAGGGTCCCAAGAGACCCAGTACTTC.

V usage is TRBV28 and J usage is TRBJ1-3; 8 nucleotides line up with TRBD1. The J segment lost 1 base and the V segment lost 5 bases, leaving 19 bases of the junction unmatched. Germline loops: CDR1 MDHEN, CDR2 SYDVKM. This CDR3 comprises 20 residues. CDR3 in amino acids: CASSPLGTGGSPTSGNTIYF. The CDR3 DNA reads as TGTGCCAGCAGTCCACTGGGTACAGGGGGATCCCCTACTTCTGGAAACACCATATATTTT. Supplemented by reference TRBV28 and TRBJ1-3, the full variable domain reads DVKVTQSSRYLVKRTGEKVFLECVQDMDHENMFWYRQDPGLGLRLIYFSYDVKMKEKGDIPEGYSVSREKKERFSLILESASTNQTSMYLCASSPLGTGGSPTSGNTIYFGEGSWLTVV.

For the CDR3, the DNA is TGTGCCAGCAGTTTATATGGGGAGCTGTTTTTT. Its protein product is CASSLYGELFF. This chain uses TRBV27 with TRBJ2-2; D is unresolved. Trimming cost V 1 base and J 8 bases, with 2 bases left between them. This CDR3 spans 11 amino acids. Germline values: CDR1 MNHEY, CDR2 SMNVEV (reference sequence).

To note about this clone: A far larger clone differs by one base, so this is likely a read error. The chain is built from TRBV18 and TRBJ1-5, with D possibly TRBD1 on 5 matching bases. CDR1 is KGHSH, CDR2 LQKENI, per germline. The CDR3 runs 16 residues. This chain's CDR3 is CASSPLGGWGNQSQHF. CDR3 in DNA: TGTGCCAGCTCACCACTCGGCGGCTGGGGCAATCAGTCCCAGCATTTT.

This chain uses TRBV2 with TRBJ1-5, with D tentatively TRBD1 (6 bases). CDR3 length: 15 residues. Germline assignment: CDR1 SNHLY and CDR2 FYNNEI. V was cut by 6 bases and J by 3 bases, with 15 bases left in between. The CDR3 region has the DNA TGTGCCAGCAGGGGCCTTCGACAGGACAATCAGCCCCAGCATTTT. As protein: CASRGLRQDNQPQHF.

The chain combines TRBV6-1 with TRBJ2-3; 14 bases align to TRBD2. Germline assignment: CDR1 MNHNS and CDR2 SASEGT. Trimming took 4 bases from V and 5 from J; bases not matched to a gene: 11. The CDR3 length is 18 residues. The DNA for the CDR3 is TGTGCCAGCAGTGGACTAGCGGGAGGGGGAAGATATATAGATACGCAGTATTTT. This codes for CASSGLAGGGRYIDTQYF.

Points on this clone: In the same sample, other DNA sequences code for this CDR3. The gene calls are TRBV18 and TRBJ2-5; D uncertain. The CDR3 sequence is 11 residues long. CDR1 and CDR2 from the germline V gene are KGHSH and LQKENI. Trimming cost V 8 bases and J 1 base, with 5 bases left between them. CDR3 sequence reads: CASPFQETQYF. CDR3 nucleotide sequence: TGTGCCAGCCCATTCCAAGAGACCCAGTACTTC.

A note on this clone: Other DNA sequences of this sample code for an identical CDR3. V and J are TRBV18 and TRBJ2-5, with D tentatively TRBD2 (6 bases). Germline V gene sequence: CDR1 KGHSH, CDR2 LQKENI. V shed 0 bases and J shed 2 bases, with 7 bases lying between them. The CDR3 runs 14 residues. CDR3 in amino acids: CASSPPSGQETQYF. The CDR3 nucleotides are TGTGCCAGCTCACCACCTAGCGGACAAGAGACCCAGTACTTC.

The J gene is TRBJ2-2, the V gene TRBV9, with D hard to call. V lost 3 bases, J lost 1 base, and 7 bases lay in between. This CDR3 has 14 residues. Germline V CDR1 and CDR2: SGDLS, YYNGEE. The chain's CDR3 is CASSGRQNTGELFF. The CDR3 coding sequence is TGTGCCAGCAGCGGGAGACAGAACACCGGGGAGCTGTTTTTT.

In nucleotides, the CDR3 is TGTGCCAGCAGTGGTCCGGGACAGGGGATTAATGAAAAACTGTTTTTT. Its protein is CASSGPGQGINEKLFF. The genes are TRBV28 and TRBJ1-4; 10 bases are shared with TRBD1. Per germline, CDR1 MDHEN and CDR2 SYDVKM. V shed 5 bases and J 4 bases; nucleotides not matched to a gene: 7. The CDR3 length is 16 residues.

The CDR3 loop reads CASSPRGQASYNEQFF. CDR3 sequence (DNA): TGTGCCAGCAGCCCCAGAGGACAGGCCTCCTACAATGAGCAGTTCTTC. V is TRBV9 and J is TRBJ2-1, with TRBD1 matching 7 bases. Losses at the gene ends were 4 bases for V and 0 bases for J; bases not matched to a gene: 7. CDR1 is SGDLS and CDR2 is YYNGEE in the germline V gene. This CDR3 has 16 residues.

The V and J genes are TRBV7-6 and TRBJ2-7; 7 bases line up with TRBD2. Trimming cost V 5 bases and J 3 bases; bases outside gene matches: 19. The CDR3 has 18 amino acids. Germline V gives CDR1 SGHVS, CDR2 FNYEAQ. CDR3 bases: TGTGCCAGCAGCCCAGGGAGGGGCGGGCGAACGTCTTTCTACGAGCAGTACTTC. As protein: CASSPGRGGRTSFYEQYF. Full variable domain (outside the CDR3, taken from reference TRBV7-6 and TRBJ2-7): GAGVSQSPRYKVTKRGQDVALRCDPISGHVSLYWYRQALGQGPEFLTYFNYEAQQDKSGLPNDRFSAERPEGSISTLTIQRTEQRDSAMYRCASSPGRGGRTSFYEQYFGPGTRLTVT.

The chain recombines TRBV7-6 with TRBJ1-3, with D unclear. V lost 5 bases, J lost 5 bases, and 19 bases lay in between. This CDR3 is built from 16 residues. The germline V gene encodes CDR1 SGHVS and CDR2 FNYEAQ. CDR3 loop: CASSPGPPSGRNTIYF. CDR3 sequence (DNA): TGTGCCAGCAGCCCTGGACCTCCCTCGGGAAGAAACACCATATATTTT.

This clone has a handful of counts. The CDR3 reads CASRRLGTGGAREQFF. CDR3 nucleotide sequence: TGTGCCAGCCGTCGGCTCGGGACAGGGGGCGCGCGGGAGCAGTTCTTC. This chain uses TRBV7-2 with TRBJ2-1, with 12 nucleotides matching TRBD1. The CDR3 covers 16 residues. The germline gives CDR1 SGHTA, CDR2 FQGNSA. V was clipped by 8 bases and J by 10 bases; unmatched bases: 15. Filled out from reference TRBV7-2 and TRBJ2-1, the complete variable domain reads GAGVSQSPSNKVTEKGKDVELRCDPISGHTALYWYRQSLGQGLEFLIYFQGNSAPDKSGLPSDRFSAERTGGSVSTLTIQRTQQEDSAVYLCASRRLGTGGAREQFFGPGTRLTVL.

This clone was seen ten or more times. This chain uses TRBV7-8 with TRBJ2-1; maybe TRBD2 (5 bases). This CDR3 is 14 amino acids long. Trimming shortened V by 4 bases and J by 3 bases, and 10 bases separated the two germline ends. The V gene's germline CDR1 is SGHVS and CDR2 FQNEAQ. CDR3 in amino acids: CASSYGLNYNEQFF. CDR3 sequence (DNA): TGTGCCAGCAGCTACGGACTTAACTACAATGAGCAGTTCTTC. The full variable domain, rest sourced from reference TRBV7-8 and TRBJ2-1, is GAGVSQSPRYKVAKRGQDVALRCDPISGHVSLFWYQQALGQGPEFLTYFQNEAQLDKSGLPSDRFFAERPEGSVSTLKIQRTQQEDSAVYLCASSYGLNYNEQFFGPGTRLTVL.

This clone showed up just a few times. The DNA for the CDR3 is TGCGCCAGCAGTGATGATGGATTTTATCAGCCCCAGCATTTT. Translating it yields CASSDDGFYQPQHF. This chain connects TRBV10-2 to TRBJ1-5; no reliable D call. This CDR3 is 14 amino acids long. The V end was cut by 3 bases, the J end by 5 bases, with 11 bases between. Germline CDR1 WSHSY, CDR2 SAAADI.

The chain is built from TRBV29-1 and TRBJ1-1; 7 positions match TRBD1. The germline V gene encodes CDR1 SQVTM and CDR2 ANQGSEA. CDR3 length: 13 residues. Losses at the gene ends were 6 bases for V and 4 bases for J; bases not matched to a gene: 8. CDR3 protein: CSVRQGGSTEAFF. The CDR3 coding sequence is TGCAGCGTAAGACAGGGAGGGAGCACTGAAGCTTTCTTT.

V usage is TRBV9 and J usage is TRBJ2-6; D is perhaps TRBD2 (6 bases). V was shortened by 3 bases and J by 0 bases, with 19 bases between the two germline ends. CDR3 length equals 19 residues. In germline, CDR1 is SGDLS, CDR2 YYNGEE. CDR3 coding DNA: TGTGCCAGCAGCGGATTTCGGAGGAGGGGTAGCTCTGGGGCCAACGTCCTGACTTTC. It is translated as CASSGFRRRGSSGANVLTF.

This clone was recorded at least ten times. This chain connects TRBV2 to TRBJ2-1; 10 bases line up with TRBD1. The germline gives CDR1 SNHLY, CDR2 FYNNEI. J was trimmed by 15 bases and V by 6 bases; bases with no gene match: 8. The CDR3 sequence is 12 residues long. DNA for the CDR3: TGTGCCAGCAGGGTTACGGGACAGGGGTTGTTCTTC. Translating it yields CASRVTGQGLFF.

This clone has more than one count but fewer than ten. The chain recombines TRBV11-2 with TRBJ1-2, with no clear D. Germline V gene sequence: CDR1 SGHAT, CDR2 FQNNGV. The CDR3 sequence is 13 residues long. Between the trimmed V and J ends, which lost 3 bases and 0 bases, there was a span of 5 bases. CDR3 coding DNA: TGTGCCAGCAGCTTTGCCACTAACTATGGCTACACCTTC. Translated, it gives CASSFATNYGYTF.

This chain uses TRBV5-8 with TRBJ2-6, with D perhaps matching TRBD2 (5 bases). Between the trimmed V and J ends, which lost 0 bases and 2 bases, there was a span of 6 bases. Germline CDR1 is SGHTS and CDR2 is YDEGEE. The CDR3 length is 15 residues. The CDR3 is CASSLGGPGANVLTF. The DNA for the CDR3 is TGTGCCAGCAGCTTGGGAGGGCCTGGGGCCAACGTCCTGACTTTC.

The CDR3 DNA reads TGTGCCAGCAGTGAAGCAGGCGGGGAGCTGTTTTTT. This codes for CASSEAGGELFF. The chain employs TRBV6-1 and TRBJ2-2, with D unclear. In germline, CDR1 is MNHNS, CDR2 SASEGT. Trimming pared 0 bases from V and 7 bases from J, leaving 3 bases between. The CDR3 covers 12 residues.

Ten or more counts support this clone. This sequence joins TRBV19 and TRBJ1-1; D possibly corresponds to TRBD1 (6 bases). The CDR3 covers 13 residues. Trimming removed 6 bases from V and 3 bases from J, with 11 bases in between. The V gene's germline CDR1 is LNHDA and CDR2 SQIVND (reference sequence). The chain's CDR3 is CASRRTDYTEAFF. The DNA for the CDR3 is TGTGCCAGTAGAAGGACAGACTACACTGAAGCTTTCTTT.

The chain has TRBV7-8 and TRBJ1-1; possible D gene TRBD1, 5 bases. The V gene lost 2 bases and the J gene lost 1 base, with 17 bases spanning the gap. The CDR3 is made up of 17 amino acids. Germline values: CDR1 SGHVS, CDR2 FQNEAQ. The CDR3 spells CASSLISQGKRNTEAFF. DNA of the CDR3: TGTGCCAGCAGCTTAATTTCCCAGGGTAAGAGGAACACTGAAGCTTTCTTT. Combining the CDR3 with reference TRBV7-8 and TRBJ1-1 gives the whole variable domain GAGVSQSPRYKVAKRGQDVALRCDPISGHVSLFWYQQALGQGPEFLTYFQNEAQLDKSGLPSDRFFAERPEGSVSTLKIQRTQQEDSAVYLCASSLISQGKRNTEAFFGQGTRLTVV.